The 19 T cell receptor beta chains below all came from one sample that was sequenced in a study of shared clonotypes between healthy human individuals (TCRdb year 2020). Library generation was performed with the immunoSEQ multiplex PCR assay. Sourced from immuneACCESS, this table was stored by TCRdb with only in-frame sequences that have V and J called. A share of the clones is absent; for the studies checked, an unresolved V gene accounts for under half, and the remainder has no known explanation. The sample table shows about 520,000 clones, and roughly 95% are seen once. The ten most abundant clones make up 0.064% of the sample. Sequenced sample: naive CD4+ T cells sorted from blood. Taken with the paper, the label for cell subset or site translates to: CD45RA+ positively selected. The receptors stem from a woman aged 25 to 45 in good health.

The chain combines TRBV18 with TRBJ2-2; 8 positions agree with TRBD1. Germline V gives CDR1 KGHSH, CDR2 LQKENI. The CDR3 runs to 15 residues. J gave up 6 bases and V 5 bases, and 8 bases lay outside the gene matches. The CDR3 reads CASSSSPGGSGELFF. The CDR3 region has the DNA TGTGCCAGCTCATCTTCTCCAGGGGGCTCCGGGGAGCTGTTTTTT.

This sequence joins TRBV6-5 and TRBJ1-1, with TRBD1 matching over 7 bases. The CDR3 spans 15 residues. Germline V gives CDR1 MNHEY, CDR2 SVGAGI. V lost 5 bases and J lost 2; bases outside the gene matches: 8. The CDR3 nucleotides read TGTGCCAGCAGTCGGACTTACAGGGGAAACACTGAAGCTTTCTTT. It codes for CASSRTYRGNTEAFF.

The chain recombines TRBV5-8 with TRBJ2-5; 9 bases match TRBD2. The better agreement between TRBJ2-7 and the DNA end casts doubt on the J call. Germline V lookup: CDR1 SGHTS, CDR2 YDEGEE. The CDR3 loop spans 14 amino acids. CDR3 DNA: TGTGCCAGCAGCTTTGGACTAGCGAGGCGCGAGCAGTACTTC. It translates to CASSFGLARREQYF.

Written as DNA, the CDR3 is TGTGCCAGCAGCTTGGTGCAGGGGTCCCTAGAACTAGCCAAAAACATTCAGTACTTC. Protein: CASSLVQGSLELAKNIQYF. This chain links TRBV5-8 with TRBJ2-4; weak D call: TRBD1 (6 bases). Germline V gene lookup returns CDR1 SGHTS and CDR2 YDEGEE. Trimming removed 0 bases from V and 0 bases from J, with 19 bases in between. The CDR3 consists of 19 residues.

The CDR3 nucleotides are TGTGCCAGTAGTATTAGGGCAGGGGGGAACACCGGGGAGCTGTTTTTT. Translated: CASSIRAGGNTGELFF. The chain is built from TRBV19 and TRBJ2-2; the match to TRBD1 covers 7 bases. Per germline, CDR1 LNHDA and CDR2 SQIVND (reference sequence). The CDR3 covers 16 residues. V gave up 3 bases and J gave up 1 base; unmatched junction bases: 5. Complete variable domain (other parts from reference TRBV19 and TRBJ2-2): DGGITQSPKYLFRKEGQNVTLSCEQNLNHDAMYWYRQDPGQGLRLIYYSQIVNDFQKGDIAEGYSVSREKKESFPLTVTSAQKNPTAFYLCASSIRAGGNTGELFFGEGSRLTVL.

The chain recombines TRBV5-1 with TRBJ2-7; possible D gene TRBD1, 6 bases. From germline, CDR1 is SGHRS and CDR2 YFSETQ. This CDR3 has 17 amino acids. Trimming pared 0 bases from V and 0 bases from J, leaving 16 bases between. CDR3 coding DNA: TGCGCCAGCAGCTTGGCCGCTGGACAGCTTAGCTCCTACGAGCAGTACTTC. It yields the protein CASSLAAGQLSSYEQYF.

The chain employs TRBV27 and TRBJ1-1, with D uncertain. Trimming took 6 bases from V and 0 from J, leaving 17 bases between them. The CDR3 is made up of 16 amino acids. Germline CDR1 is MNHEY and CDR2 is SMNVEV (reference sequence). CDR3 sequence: CASRTSRQNMNTEAFF. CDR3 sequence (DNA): TGTGCCAGCAGAACATCCCGACAAAACATGAACACTGAAGCTTTCTTT.

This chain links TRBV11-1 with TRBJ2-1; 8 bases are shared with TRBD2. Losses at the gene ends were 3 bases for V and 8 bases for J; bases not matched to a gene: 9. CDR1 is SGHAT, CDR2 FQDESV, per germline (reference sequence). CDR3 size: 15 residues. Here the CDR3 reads CASSLLAGGAYEQFF. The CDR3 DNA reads TGTGCCAGCAGCTTGCTGGCGGGAGGAGCCTATGAGCAGTTCTTC.

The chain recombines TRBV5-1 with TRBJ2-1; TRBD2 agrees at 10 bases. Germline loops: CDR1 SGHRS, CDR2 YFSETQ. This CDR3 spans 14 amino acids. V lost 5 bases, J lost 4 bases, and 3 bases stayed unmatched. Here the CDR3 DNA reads TGCGCCAGCAGTCTAGCGGGAGCGTACAATGAGCAGTTCTTC. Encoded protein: CASSLAGAYNEQFF.

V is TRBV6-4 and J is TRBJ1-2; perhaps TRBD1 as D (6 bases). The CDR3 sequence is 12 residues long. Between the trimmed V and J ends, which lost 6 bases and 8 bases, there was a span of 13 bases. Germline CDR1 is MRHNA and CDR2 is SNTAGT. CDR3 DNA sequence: TGTGCCAGCAGCTCTACAGGGACGGGCTACACCTTC. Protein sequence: CASSSTGTGYTF.

The CDR3 spells CASSPWRDRRAKNIQYF. The CDR3 DNA is TGTGCCAGCAGCCCCTGGCGGGACAGACGAGCCAAAAACATTCAGTACTTC. V is TRBV11-2 and J is TRBJ2-4, with a tentative D call TRBD1 (7 bases). The CDR3 extends over 17 amino acids. The germline V gene encodes CDR1 SGHAT and CDR2 FQNNGV. V shed 5 bases and J shed 0 bases, with 17 bases lying between them. The full variable domain, in which reference TRBV11-2 and TRBJ2-4 provide the parts outside the CDR3, is EAGVAQSPRYKIIEKRQSVAFWCNPISGHATLYWYQQILGQGPKLLIQFQNNGVVDDSQLPKDRFSAERLKGVDSTLKIQPAKLEDSAVYLCASSPWRDRRAKNIQYFGAGTRLSVL.

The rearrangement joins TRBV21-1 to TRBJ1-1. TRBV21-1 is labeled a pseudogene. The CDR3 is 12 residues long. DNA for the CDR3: TGTGCCAGCAGCGAGGGTTGTACTGAAGCTTTCTTT. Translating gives CASSEGCTEAFF.

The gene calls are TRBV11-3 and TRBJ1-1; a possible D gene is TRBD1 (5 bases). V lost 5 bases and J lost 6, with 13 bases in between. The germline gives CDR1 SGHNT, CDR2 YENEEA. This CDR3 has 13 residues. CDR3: CASSPSRGAEAFF. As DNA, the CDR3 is TGTGCCAGCAGCCCCTCCCGGGGGGCTGAAGCTTTCTTT.

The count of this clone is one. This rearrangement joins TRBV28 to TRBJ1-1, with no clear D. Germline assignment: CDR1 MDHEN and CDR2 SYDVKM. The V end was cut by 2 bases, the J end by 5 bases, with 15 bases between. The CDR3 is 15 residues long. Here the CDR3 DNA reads TGTGCCAGCAGTTTAGACGAGAAATCTGGGACTGAAGCTTTCTTT. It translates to CASSLDEKSGTEAFF.

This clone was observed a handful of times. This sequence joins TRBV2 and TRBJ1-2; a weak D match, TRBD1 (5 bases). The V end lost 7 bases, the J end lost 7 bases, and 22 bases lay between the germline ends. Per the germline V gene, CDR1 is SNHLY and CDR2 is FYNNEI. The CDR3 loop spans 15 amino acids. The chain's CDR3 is CASTYRDGSGAGYTF. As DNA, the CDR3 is TGTGCCAGCACATACCGGGACGGGAGTGGGGCTGGCTACACCTTC.

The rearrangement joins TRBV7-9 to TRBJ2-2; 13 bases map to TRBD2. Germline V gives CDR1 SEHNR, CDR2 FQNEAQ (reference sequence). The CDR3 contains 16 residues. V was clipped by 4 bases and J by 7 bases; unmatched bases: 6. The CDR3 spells CASSSGLAGEGGELFF. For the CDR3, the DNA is TGTGCCAGCAGCTCCGGACTAGCGGGAGAGGGCGGGGAGCTGTTTTTT.

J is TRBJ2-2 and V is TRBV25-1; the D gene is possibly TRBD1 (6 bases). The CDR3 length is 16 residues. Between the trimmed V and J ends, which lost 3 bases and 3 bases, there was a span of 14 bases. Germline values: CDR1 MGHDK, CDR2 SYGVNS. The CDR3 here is CASSDARQGYTGELFF. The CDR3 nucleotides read TGTGCCAGCAGTGACGCGCGTCAGGGGTACACCGGGGAGCTGTTTTTT.

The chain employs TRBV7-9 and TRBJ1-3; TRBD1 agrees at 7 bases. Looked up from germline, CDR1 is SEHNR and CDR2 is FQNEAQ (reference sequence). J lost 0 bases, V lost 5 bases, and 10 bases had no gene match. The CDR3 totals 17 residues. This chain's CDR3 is CASSLLGQLHSGNTIYF. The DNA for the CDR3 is TGTGCCAGCAGCCTCTTGGGACAGTTACACTCTGGAAACACCATATATTTT.

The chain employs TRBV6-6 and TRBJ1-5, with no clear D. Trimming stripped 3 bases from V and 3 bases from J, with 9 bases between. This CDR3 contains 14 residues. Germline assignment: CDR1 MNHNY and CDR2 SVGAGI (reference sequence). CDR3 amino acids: CASSYGPNNQPQHF. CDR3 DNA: TGTGCCAGCAGTTATGGACCTAACAATCAGCCCCAGCATTTT.